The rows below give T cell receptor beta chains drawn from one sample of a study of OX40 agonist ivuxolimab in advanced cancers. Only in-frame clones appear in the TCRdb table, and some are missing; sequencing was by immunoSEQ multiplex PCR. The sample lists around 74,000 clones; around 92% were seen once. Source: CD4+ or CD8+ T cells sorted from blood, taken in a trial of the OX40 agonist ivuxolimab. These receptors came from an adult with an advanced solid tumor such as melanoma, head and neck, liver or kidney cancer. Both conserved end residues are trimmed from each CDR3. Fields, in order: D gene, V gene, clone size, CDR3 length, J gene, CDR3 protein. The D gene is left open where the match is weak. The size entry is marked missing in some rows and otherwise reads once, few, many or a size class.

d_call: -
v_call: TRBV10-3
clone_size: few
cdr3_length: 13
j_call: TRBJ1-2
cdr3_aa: AVYWSSVSDYGYT

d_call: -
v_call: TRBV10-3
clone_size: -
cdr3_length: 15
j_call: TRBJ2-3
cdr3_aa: AISDRGSGAGTDTQY

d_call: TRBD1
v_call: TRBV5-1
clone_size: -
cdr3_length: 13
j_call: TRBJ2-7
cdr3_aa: ASRGTRDRDSEQY

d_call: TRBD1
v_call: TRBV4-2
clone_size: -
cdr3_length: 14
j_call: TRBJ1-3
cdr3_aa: ASSQRTGEVGNTIY

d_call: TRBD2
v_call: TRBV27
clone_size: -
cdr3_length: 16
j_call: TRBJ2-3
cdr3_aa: ASSFARTSGSRTDTQY

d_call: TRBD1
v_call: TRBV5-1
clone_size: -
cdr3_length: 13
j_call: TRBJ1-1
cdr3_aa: ASSLAQGQGVEAF

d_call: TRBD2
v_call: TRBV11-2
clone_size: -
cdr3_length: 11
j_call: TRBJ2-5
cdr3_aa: ASSSDYRGAQY

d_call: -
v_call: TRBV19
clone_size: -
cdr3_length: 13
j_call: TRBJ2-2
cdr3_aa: ASSPHRTEGGELF

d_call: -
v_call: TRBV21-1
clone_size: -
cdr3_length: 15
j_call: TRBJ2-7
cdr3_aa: ASSKAGRNRGIYEQY

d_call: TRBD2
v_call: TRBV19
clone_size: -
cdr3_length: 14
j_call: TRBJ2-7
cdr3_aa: ASSIGGAGTNYEQY

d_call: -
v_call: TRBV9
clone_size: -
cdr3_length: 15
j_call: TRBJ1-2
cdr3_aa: ASSVDPLTERAYGYT

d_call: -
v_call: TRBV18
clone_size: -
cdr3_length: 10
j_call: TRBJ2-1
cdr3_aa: ASSPREGYAI

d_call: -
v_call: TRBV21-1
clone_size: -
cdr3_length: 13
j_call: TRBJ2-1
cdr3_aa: ASSNSGRAYNEQF

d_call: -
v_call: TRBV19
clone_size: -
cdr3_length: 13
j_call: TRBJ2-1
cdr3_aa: ASSIRDGISNEQF

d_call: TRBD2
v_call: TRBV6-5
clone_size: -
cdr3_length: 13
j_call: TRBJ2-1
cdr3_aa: ASSYDSGSSREQF

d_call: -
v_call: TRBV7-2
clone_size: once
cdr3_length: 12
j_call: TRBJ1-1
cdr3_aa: ASSEIRGFDEAF

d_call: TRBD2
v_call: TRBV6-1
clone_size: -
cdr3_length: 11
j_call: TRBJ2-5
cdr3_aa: ASSGGGVQTQY

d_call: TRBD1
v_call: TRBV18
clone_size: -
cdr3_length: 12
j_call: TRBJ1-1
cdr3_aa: ASSPTGGYTEAF

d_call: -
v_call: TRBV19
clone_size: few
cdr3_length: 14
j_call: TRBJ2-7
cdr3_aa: ASRLPILLGRYEQY

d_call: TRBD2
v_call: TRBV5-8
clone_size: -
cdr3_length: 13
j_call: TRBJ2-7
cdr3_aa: ASSKGLAGDYEQY

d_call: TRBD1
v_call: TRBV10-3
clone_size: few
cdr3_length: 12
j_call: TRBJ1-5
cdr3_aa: ASSGTEGNQPQH

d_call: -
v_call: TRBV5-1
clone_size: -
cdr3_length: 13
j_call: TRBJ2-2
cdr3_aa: ASSLLGQNTGELF

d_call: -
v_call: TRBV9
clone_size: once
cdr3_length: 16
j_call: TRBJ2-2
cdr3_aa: ASSVVGSTNFLFGELF

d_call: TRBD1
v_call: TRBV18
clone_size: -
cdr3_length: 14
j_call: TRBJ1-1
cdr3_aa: ASSPQPGQGNTEAF

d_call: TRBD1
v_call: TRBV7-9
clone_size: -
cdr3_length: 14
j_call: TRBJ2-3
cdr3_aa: ASRMQGARRTDTQY

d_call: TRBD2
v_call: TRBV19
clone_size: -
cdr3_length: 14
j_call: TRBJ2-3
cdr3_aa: ASSTTLAGHTDTQY

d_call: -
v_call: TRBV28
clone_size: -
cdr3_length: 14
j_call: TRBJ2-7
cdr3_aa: ASSAGTLLPDYEQY

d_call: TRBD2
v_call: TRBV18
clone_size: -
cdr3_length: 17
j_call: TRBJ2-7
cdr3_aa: ASSPRAGVAKWGFNEQY

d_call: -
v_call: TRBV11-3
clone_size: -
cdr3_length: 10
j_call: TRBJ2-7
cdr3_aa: ASSQRSYEQY

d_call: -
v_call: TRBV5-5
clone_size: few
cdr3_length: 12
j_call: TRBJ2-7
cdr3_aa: ASSLDVHPYEQY

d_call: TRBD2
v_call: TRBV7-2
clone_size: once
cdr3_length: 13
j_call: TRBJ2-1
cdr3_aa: ASSLLRGGEREQF

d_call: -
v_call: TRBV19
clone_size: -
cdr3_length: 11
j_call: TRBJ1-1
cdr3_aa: ASSQQVNTEAF

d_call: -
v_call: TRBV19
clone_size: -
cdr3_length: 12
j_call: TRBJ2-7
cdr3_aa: ASSTSGASYEQY

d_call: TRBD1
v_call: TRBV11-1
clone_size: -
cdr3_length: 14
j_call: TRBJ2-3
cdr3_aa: ASSLQGATSTDTQY

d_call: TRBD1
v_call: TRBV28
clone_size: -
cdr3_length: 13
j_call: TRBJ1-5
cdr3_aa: ASSPPTGGNQPQH

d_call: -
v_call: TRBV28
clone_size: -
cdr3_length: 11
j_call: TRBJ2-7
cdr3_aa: ASSLGQTYEQY

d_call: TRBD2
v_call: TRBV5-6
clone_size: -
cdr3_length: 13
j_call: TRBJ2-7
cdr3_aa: ASSTLAGEPHEQY

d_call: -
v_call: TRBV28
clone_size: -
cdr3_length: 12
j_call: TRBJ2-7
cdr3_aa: ASRARSGPYEQY

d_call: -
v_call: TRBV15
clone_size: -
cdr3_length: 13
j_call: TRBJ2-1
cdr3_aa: ATSRDPDPWDEQF

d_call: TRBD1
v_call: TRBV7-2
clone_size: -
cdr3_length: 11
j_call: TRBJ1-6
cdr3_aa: ASSSPDRAPRH

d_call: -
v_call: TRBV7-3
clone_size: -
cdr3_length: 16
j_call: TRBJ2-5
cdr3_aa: ASSLSGLGGTAGETQY

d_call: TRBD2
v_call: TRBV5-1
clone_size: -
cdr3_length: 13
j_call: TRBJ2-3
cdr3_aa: ASSMGLAGADTQY

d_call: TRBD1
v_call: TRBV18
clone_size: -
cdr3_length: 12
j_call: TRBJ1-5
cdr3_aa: ASSQDRDNQPQH